These T cell receptor beta chains were read from a single sample in a study of a mutant IDH1 vaccine in newly diagnosed glioma. Libraries were prepared by immunoSEQ multiplex PCR; TCRdb keeps only in-frame clonotypes and omits some of them. The data hold about 15,000 clones, with roughly nine tenths observed a single time. The starting material was PBMCs, obtained from a glioma patient treated with radiotherapy, temozolomide or both. The receptor set was obtained from a woman aged 40 to 50 with glioma. Some clones in this sample may be carry-over from other donors' samples. The CDR3 runs from the conserved cysteine through the conserved F or W. A D gene is named only where the DNA matches it firmly. Expanded clones get a size class; other rows say once, few or many, or leave the size out.

d_gene: -
j_gene: TRBJ1-6
abundance: -
v_gene: TRBV27
CDR3nt: TGTGCCAGCAGCCCAACAGGACTCCTTTCACCCCTCCACTTT
CDR3aa: CASSPTGLLSPLHF

d_gene: -
j_gene: TRBJ1-1
abundance: -
v_gene: TRBV6-1
CDR3nt: TGTGCCAGCAGTGAAGGGGGCGAGAACACTGAAGCTTTCTTT
CDR3aa: CASSEGGENTEAFF

d_gene: -
j_gene: TRBJ2-1
abundance: -
v_gene: TRBV6-1
CDR3nt: TGTGCCAGTAGGGCCCTGGCGGGCCAGTACAATGAGCAGTTCTTC
CDR3aa: CASRALAGQYNEQFF

d_gene: -
j_gene: TRBJ2-7
abundance: -
v_gene: TRBV18
CDR3nt: TGTGCCAGCTCATCCGTCTACCGCTCCTACGAGCAGTACTTC
CDR3aa: CASSSVYRSYEQYF

d_gene: -
j_gene: TRBJ1-6
abundance: once
v_gene: TRBV5-6
CDR3nt: TGTGCCAGCAGCTTGGATTGGGGGGTAGGTTCACCCCTCCACTTT
CDR3aa: CASSLDWGVGSPLHF

d_gene: -
j_gene: TRBJ1-1
abundance: once
v_gene: TRBV29-1
CDR3nt: TGCAGCGTTGACGGGGGGGCTGACACTGAAGCTTTCTTT
CDR3aa: CSVDGGADTEAFF

d_gene: -
j_gene: TRBJ2-3
abundance: -
v_gene: TRBV5-1
CDR3nt: TGCGCCAGCAGCTCCCAGGTGGCAGATACGCAGTATTTT
CDR3aa: CASSSQVADTQYF

d_gene: -
j_gene: TRBJ1-1
abundance: few
v_gene: TRBV19
CDR3nt: TGTGCCAGTAGTACAGGGTCCGGGGTTGGGACTGAAGCTTTCTTT
CDR3aa: CASSTGSGVGTEAFF

d_gene: -
j_gene: TRBJ1-1
abundance: -
v_gene: TRBV10-3
CDR3nt: TGTGCCATCAGTGACCCAGGGCCAAACACTGAAGCTTTCTTT
CDR3aa: CAISDPGPNTEAFF

d_gene: -
j_gene: TRBJ2-7
abundance: -
v_gene: TRBV10-1
CDR3nt: TGCGCCAGCAGCCTACAGGGCTCCTACGAGCAGTACTTC
CDR3aa: CASSLQGSYEQYF

d_gene: -
j_gene: TRBJ1-1
abundance: -
v_gene: TRBV12-2
CDR3nt: TGTGCAAGTCGCCCATCGGGGTTAACAGCTTTCTTT
CDR3aa: CASRPSGLTAFF

d_gene: TRBD2
j_gene: TRBJ2-3
abundance: -
v_gene: TRBV7-3
CDR3nt: TGTGCCAGCAGCTTAACGGGGGTCGGTAGCGGGGGCACAGATACGCAGTATTTT
CDR3aa: CASSLTGVGSGGTDTQYF

d_gene: -
j_gene: TRBJ1-5
abundance: -
v_gene: TRBV5-6
CDR3nt: TGTGCCAGCAGCGCGGCCAATAGCAATCAGCCCCAGCATTTT
CDR3aa: CASSAANSNQPQHF

d_gene: TRBD1
j_gene: TRBJ2-7
abundance: -
v_gene: TRBV7-9
CDR3nt: TGTGCCAGCAGCCACCGACAGGGTCCCCCTTACGAGCAGTACTTC
CDR3aa: CASSHRQGPPYEQYF

d_gene: -
j_gene: TRBJ1-5
abundance: -
v_gene: TRBV19
CDR3nt: TGTGCCAGTACCCCAGCACCCAGCAATCAGCCCCAGCATTTT
CDR3aa: CASTPAPSNQPQHF

d_gene: TRBD2
j_gene: TRBJ2-1
abundance: -
v_gene: TRBV6-4
CDR3nt: TGTGCCAGCAGTGTTAAGAGCGGGGGCTACAATGAGCAGTTCTTC
CDR3aa: CASSVKSGGYNEQFF

d_gene: TRBD1
j_gene: TRBJ1-2
abundance: -
v_gene: TRBV30
CDR3nt: TGTGCCTGGAGACAGGAGGGGGCCATCAGGCCTAACTATGGCTACACCTTC
CDR3aa: CAWRQEGAIRPNYGYTF

d_gene: -
j_gene: TRBJ2-1
abundance: -
v_gene: TRBV7-2
CDR3nt: TGTGCCAGCAGCCAGACTTGGGCCTACAATGAGCAGTTCTTC
CDR3aa: CASSQTWAYNEQFF

d_gene: -
j_gene: TRBJ1-2
abundance: -
v_gene: TRBV29-1
CDR3nt: TGCAGCGTTGGGGGGATGGGCCCCGATGGCTACACCTTC
CDR3aa: CSVGGMGPDGYTF

d_gene: TRBD1
j_gene: TRBJ1-2
abundance: -
v_gene: TRBV5-1
CDR3nt: TGCGCCAGCAGCTCGAACACACCTGGGACAGGGACCTATGGCTACACCTTC
CDR3aa: CASSSNTPGTGTYGYTF

d_gene: -
j_gene: TRBJ2-2
abundance: -
v_gene: TRBV5-1
CDR3nt: TGCGCCAGCAGCGTGGGGGACACCGGGGAGCTGTTTTTT
CDR3aa: CASSVGDTGELFF

d_gene: -
j_gene: TRBJ2-3
abundance: -
v_gene: TRBV6-1
CDR3nt: TGTGCCAGCAGCCCAGGGATATTGAGCACAGATACGCAGTATTTT
CDR3aa: CASSPGILSTDTQYF

d_gene: TRBD2
j_gene: TRBJ2-1
abundance: once
v_gene: TRBV6-5
CDR3nt: TGTGCCAGCAGTTACCGCGGGGGAAGCATCCATGAGCAGTTCTTC
CDR3aa: CASSYRGGSIHEQFF

d_gene: -
j_gene: TRBJ1-2
abundance: -
v_gene: TRBV7-9
CDR3nt: TGTGCCAGCAGCTTTAAGATGGGTCCAGGGGAGCCTGGCTACACCTTC
CDR3aa: CASSFKMGPGEPGYTF

d_gene: TRBD2
j_gene: TRBJ2-3
abundance: -
v_gene: TRBV5-4
CDR3nt: TGTGCCAGCAGCTTGGATCTAGCGGGAGGGAATACGCAGTATTTT
CDR3aa: CASSLDLAGGNTQYF

d_gene: TRBD1
j_gene: TRBJ2-7
abundance: -
v_gene: TRBV13
CDR3nt: TGTGCCAGCAGAAGGACAGGGGGAAACGAGCAGTACTTC
CDR3aa: CASRRTGGNEQYF

d_gene: TRBD1
j_gene: TRBJ2-4
abundance: -
v_gene: TRBV6-5
CDR3nt: TGTGCCAGCAGTTTTGGGGGACAGTTACCCCACATTCAGTACTTC
CDR3aa: CASSFGGQLPHIQYF

d_gene: TRBD1
j_gene: TRBJ1-1
abundance: -
v_gene: TRBV25-1
CDR3nt: TGTGCCAGCAGTGGTAGAGGGACAGGGTGGCGGAACACTGAAGCTTTCTTT
CDR3aa: CASSGRGTGWRNTEAFF

d_gene: TRBD1
j_gene: TRBJ2-7
abundance: -
v_gene: TRBV5-1
CDR3nt: TGCGCCAGCAGCTTAACCGGGACAGGGGCCTACGAGCAGTACTTC
CDR3aa: CASSLTGTGAYEQYF

d_gene: TRBD1
j_gene: TRBJ1-4
abundance: -
v_gene: TRBV7-2
CDR3nt: TGTGCCTCCGGACAGGGCGGTGCAACTAATGAAAAACTGTTTTTT
CDR3aa: CASGQGGATNEKLFF

d_gene: -
j_gene: TRBJ2-1
abundance: -
v_gene: TRBV2
CDR3nt: TGTGCCAGCGCAGAACCCGAGACGCCCTCGGCCCATGAGCAGTTCTTC
CDR3aa: CASAEPETPSAHEQFF

d_gene: -
j_gene: TRBJ2-7
abundance: -
v_gene: TRBV7-2
CDR3nt: TGTGCCAGCAGCGCTGACAGATACGAGCAGTACTTC
CDR3aa: CASSADRYEQYF

d_gene: -
j_gene: TRBJ1-1
abundance: -
v_gene: TRBV4-1
CDR3nt: TGCGCCAGCAGAGGACAGCTCAAGAACACTGAAGCTTTCTTT
CDR3aa: CASRGQLKNTEAFF

d_gene: TRBD1
j_gene: TRBJ1-1
abundance: -
v_gene: TRBV7-9
CDR3nt: TGTGCCAGCAGCTTAGTCGGGAACAGGGGGCAGGCTTTCTTT
CDR3aa: CASSLVGNRGQAFF

d_gene: TRBD1
j_gene: TRBJ2-2
abundance: -
v_gene: TRBV5-1
CDR3nt: TGCGCCAGCAGCCCCCAGGGACAGGGGGCCGTCACCGGGGAGCTGTTTTTT
CDR3aa: CASSPQGQGAVTGELFF

d_gene: -
j_gene: TRBJ1-2
abundance: -
v_gene: TRBV7-8
CDR3nt: TGTGCCAGCAGCTCCGCGTTAGAGTATGGCTACACCTTC
CDR3aa: CASSSALEYGYTF

d_gene: -
j_gene: TRBJ1-3
abundance: -
v_gene: TRBV6-1
CDR3nt: TGTGCCAGCAGTGACCCCACGGGAAACACCATATATTTT
CDR3aa: CASSDPTGNTIYF

d_gene: TRBD1
j_gene: TRBJ2-3
abundance: -
v_gene: TRBV9
CDR3nt: TGTGCCAGCAGCGTCGCCTTGGGACAGGGTCAAGATACGCAGTATTTT
CDR3aa: CASSVALGQGQDTQYF

d_gene: -
j_gene: TRBJ2-1
abundance: -
v_gene: TRBV4-1
CDR3nt: TGCGCCAGCAGCCATGACCAATACAATGAGCAGTTCTTC
CDR3aa: CASSHDQYNEQFF

d_gene: -
j_gene: TRBJ1-5
abundance: -
v_gene: TRBV19
CDR3nt: TGTGCCAGTAGCCAGCCCCCGGTTTATAGCAATCAGCCCCAGCATTTT
CDR3aa: CASSQPPVYSNQPQHF

d_gene: TRBD2
j_gene: TRBJ2-5
abundance: -
v_gene: TRBV4-2
CDR3nt: TGTGCCAGCAGCCGGGACTATGCCAGGTACCAAGAGACCCAGTACTTC
CDR3aa: CASSRDYARYQETQYF

d_gene: -
j_gene: TRBJ2-7
abundance: -
v_gene: TRBV27
CDR3nt: TGTGCCAGCAGTCCCATCAATGGACGGCCGTCCTCATACGAGCAGTACTTC
CDR3aa: CASSPINGRPSSYEQYF

d_gene: -
j_gene: TRBJ2-1
abundance: -
v_gene: TRBV4-2
CDR3nt: TGTGCCAGCAGCCAAGATTTTCTCGGGGGATACAATGAGCAGTTCTTC
CDR3aa: CASSQDFLGGYNEQFF

d_gene: -
j_gene: TRBJ2-7
abundance: -
v_gene: TRBV5-5
CDR3nt: TGTGCCAGCCACGGACTGTTTCCCTACGAGCAGTACTTC
CDR3aa: CASHGLFPYEQYF